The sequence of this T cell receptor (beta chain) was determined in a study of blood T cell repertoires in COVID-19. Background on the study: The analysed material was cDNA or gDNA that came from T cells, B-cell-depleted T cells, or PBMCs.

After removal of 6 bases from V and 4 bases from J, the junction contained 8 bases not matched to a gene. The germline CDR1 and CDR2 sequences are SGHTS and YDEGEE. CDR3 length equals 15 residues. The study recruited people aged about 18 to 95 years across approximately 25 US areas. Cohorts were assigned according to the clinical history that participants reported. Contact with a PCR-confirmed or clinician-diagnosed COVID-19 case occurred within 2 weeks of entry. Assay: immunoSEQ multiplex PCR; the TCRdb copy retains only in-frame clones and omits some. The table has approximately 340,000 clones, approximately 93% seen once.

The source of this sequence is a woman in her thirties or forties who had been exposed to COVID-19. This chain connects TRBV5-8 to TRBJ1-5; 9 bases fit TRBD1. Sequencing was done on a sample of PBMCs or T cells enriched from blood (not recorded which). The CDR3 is CASTHTGGKNQPQHF. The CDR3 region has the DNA TGTGCCAGCACCCATACAGGGGGCAAAAATCAGCCCCAGCATTTT. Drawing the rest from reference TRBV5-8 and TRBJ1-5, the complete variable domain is EAGVTQSPTHLIKTRGQQATLRCSPISGHTSVYWYQQALGLGLQFLLWYDEGEERNRGNFPPRFSGRQFPNYSSELNVNALELEDSALYLCASTHTGGKNQPQHFGDGTRLSIL.